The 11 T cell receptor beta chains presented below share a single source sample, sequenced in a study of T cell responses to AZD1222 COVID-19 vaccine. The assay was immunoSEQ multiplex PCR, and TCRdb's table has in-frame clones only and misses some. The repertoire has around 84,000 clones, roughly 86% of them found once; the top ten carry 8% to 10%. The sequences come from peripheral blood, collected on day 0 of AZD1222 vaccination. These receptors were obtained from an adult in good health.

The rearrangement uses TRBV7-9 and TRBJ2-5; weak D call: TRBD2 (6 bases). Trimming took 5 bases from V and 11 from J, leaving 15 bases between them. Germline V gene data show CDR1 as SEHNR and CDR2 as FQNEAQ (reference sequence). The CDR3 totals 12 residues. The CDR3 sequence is CASSLGGGTQYF. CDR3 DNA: TGTGCCAGCAGCCTCGGTGGAGGGACTCAGTACTTC.

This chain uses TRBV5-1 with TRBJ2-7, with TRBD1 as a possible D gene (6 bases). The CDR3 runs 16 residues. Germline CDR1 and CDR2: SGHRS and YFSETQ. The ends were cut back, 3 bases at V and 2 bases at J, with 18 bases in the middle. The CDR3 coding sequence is TGCGCCAGCAGCTCGAACAGGGTAGAGGCAACCTACGAGCAGTACTTC. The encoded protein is CASSSNRVEATYEQYF.

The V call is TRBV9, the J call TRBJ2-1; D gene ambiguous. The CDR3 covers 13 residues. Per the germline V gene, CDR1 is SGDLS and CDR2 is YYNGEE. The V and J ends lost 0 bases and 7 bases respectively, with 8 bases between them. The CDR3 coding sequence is TGTGCCAGCAGCGTAGGGGGTACAAATGAGCAGTTCTTC. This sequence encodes CASSVGGTNEQFF.

The CDR3 is CASSDTFWDTQYF. In DNA form, the CDR3 reads TGTGCCAGCAGTGACACTTTCTGGGATACGCAGTATTTT. The V gene is TRBV6-1, the J gene TRBJ2-3; D not resolved. The CDR3 length is 13 residues. In germline, CDR1 is MNHNS, CDR2 SASEGT. Trimming took off 3 bases at V and 6 bases at J, with 10 bases between the two ends.

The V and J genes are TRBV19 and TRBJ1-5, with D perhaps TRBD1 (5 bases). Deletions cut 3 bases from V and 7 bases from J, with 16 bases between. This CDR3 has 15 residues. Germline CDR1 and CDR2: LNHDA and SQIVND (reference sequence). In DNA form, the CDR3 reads TGTGCCAGTAGTATCCGGGCAGGGCGGGAGCAGCCCCAGCATTTT. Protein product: CASSIRAGREQPQHF.

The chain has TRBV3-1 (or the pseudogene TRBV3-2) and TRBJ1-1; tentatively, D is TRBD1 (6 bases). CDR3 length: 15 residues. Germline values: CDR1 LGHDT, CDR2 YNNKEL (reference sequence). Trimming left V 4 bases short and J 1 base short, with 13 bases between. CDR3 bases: TGTGCCAGCAGCCCCAGAGGGGGAGGGAACACTGAAGCTTTCTTT. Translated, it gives CASSPRGGGNTEAFF.

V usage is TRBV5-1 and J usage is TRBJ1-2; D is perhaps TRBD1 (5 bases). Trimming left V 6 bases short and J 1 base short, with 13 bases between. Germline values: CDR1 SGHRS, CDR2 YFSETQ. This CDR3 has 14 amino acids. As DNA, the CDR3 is TGCGCCAGCAACCCTACCGGGGGTAACTATGGCTACACCTTC. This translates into CASNPTGGNYGYTF.

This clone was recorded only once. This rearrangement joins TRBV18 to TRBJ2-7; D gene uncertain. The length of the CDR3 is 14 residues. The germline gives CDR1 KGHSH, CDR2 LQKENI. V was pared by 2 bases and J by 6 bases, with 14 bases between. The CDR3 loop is CASSPYPRYPEQYF. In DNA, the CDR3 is TGTGCCAGCTCACCATACCCCCGATACCCCGAGCAGTACTTC.

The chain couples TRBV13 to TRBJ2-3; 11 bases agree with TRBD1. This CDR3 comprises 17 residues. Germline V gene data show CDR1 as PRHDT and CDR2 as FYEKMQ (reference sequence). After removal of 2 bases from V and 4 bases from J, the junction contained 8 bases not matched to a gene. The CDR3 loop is CASSLFGAGQGADTQYF. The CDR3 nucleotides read TGTGCCAGCAGCTTATTCGGCGCGGGACAGGGGGCAGATACGCAGTATTTT. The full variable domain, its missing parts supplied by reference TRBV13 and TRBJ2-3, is AAGVIQSPRHLIKEKRETATLKCYPIPRHDTVYWYQQGPGQDPQFLISFYEKMQSDKGSIPDRFSAQQFSDYHSELNMSSLELGDSALYFCASSLFGAGQGADTQYFGPGTRLTVL.

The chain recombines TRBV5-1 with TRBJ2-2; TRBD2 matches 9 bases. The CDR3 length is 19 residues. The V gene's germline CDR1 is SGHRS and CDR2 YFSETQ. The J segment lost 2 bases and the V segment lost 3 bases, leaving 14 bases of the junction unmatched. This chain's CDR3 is CASSWISQRGDPNTGELFF. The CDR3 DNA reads TGCGCCAGCAGCTGGATTTCCCAGCGGGGGGACCCTAACACCGGGGAGCTGTTTTTT.

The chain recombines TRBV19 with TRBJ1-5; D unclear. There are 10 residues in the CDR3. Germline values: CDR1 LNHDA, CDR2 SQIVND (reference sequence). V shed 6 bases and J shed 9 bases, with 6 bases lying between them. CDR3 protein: CASSSGPQHF. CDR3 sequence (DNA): TGTGCCAGTAGCAGCGGGCCCCAGCATTTT.